Reported below is one T cell receptor (beta chain). Its antigen is unidentified. Amplification used 60 Vbeta primers and 13 Jbeta primers. This table comes from immunoSEQ multiplex PCR, and its TCRdb copy is limited to in-frame clones, with some not included. The data contain some 120,000 clones, 80% of them singletons. The data originate from a study of cytomegalovirus exposure and HLA in healthy donors. Findings and caveats of the study: Serostatus for CMV was the only available immune exposure information. Reportedly, TCR beta sequences accurately predicted HLA-A and HLA-B alleles in most subjects.

The CDR3 runs 15 residues. Trimming pared 1 base from V and 3 bases from J, leaving 13 bases between. Germline V gives CDR1 SNHLY, CDR2 FYNNEI. The V gene is TRBV2, the J gene TRBJ2-7, with D possibly matching TRBD1 (6 bases). The clonotype originates from a man aged 35-49 years in good health and CMV-seronegative. Sequencing used PBMCs. CDR3: CASSEGWAGDYEQYF. The CDR3, as DNA: TGTGCCAGCAGTGAAGGGTGGGCAGGGGACTACGAGCAGTACTTC.